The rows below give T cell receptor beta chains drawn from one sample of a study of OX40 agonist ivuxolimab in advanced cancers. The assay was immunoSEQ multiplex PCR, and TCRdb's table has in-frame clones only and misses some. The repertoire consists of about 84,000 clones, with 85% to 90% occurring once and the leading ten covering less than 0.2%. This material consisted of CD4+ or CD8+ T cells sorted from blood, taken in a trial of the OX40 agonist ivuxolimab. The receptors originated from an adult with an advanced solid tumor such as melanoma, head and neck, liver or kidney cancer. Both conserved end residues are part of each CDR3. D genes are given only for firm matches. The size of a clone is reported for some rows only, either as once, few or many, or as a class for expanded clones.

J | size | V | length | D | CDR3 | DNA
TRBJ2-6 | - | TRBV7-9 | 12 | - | CAGRRGANVLTF | TGTGCCGGGAGGAGGGGGGCCAACGTCCTGACTTTC
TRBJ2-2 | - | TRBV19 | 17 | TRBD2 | CASSPRGSSGGTGELFF | TGTGCCAGTAGTCCCCGAGGTTCTAGCGGAGGGACCGGGGAGCTGTTTTTT
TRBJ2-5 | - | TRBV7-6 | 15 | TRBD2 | CASSLGTSGQETQYF | TGTGCCAGCAGCTTAGGGACTAGCGGCCAAGAGACCCAGTACTTC
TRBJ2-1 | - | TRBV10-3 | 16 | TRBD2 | CAISSPGLAGYNEQFF | TGTGCCATCAGTTCACCGGGACTAGCGGGCTACAATGAGCAGTTCTTC
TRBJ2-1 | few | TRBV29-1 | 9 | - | CSVENEQFF | TGCAGCGTTGAAAATGAGCAGTTCTTC
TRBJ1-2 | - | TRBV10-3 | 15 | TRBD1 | CAISESGTGVSGYTF | TGTGCCATCAGTGAGTCCGGGACAGGGGTTTCGGGCTACACCTTC
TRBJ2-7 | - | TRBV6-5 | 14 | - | CASNYGPGRHEQYF | TGTGCCAGCAATTACGGTCCCGGACGCCACGAGCAGTACTTC
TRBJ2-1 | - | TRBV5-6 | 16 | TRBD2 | CASRIDPGGAYNEQFF | TGTGCCAGCAGGATCGACCCGGGAGGGGCCTACAATGAGCAGTTCTTC
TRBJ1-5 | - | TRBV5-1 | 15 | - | CASSLVGNGNQPQHF | TGCGCCAGCAGCTTGGTGGGGAACGGCAATCAGCCCCAGCATTTT
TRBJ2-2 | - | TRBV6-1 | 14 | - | CASSVFRGSGELFF | TGTGCCAGCAGTGTCTTCAGGGGCAGCGGGGAGCTGTTTTTT
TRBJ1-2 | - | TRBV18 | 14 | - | CASKPGGVRAGYTF | TGTGCCAGTAAACCTGGCGGGGTAAGGGCCGGCTACACCTTC
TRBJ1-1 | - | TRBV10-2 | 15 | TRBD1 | CASSDGQGGRTEAFF | TGCGCCAGCAGTGATGGTCAGGGGGGGAGGACTGAAGCTTTCTTT
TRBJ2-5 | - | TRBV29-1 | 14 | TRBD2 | CSVEFVAGGETQYF | TGCAGCGTTGAATTCGTGGCGGGGGGGGAGACCCAGTACTTC
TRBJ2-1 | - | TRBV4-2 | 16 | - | CASSQDPGVTYNEQFF | TGTGCCAGCAGCCAAGACCCCGGGGTAACCTACAATGAGCAGTTCTTC
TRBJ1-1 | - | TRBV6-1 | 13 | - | CASSEIRGLEAFF | TGTGCCAGCAGTGAAATCCGAGGACTTGAAGCTTTCTTT
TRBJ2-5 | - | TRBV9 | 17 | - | CASSVGASRGSSETQYF | TGTGCCAGCAGCGTAGGGGCCTCGCGGGGTAGCTCGGAGACCCAGTACTTC
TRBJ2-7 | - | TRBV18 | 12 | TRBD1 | CASSSTGGEQYF | TGTGCCAGCTCCTCTACAGGGGGGGAGCAGTACTTC
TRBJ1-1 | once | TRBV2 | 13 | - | CASRADRNTEAFF | TGTGCCAGCAGGGCGGACAGAAACACTGAAGCTTTCTTT
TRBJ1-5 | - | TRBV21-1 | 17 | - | CASSKVPIDSSNQPQHF | TGTGCCAGCAGCAAGGTGCCGATCGACTCTAGCAATCAGCCCCAGCATTTT